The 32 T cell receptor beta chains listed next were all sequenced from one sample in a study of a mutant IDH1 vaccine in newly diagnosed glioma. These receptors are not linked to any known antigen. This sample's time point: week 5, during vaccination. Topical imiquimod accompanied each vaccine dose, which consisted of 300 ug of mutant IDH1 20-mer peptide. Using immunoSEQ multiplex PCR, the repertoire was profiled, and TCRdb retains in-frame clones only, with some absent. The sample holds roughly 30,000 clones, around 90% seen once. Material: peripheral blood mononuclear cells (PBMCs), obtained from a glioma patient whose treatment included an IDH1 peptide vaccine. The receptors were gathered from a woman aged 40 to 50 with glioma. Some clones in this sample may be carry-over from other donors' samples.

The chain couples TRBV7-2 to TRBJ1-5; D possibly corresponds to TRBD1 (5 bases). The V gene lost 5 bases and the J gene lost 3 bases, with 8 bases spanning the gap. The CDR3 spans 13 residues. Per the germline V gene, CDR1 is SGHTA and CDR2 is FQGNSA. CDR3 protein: CASSPRDNQPQHF. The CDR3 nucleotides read TGTGCCAGCAGCCCCAGGGACAATCAGCCCCAGCATTTT.

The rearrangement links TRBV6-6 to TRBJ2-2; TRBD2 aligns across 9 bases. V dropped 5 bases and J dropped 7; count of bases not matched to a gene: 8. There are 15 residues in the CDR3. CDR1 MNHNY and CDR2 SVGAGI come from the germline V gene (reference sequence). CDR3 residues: CASSPRTSALGELFF. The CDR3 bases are TGTGCCAGCAGTCCGCGGACTAGCGCACTCGGGGAGCTGTTTTTT.

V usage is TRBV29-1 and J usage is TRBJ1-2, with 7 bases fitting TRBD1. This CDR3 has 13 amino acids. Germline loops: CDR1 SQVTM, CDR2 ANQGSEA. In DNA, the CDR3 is TGCAGTTTTACTCCACAGGGGAACTATGGCTACACCTTC. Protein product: CSFTPQGNYGYTF.

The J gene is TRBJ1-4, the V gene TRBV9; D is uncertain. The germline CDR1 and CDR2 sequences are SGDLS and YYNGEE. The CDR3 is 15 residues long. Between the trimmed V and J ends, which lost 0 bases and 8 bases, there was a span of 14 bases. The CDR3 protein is CASSVEERAGEKLFF. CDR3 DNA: TGTGCCAGCAGCGTAGAGGAACGGGCGGGGGAAAAACTGTTTTTT.

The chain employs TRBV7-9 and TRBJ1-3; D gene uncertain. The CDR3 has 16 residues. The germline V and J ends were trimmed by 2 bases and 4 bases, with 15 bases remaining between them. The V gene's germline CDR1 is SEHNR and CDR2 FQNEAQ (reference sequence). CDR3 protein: CASSLISGERGNTIYF. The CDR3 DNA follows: TGTGCCAGCAGCTTAATCTCCGGGGAGAGGGGAAACACCATATATTTT.

DNA of the CDR3: TGTGCCAGCGCGCCCGAACCTGGGGCCAACGTCCTGACTTTC. It is translated as CASAPEPGANVLTF. The chain uses TRBV6-4 and TRBJ2-6; no clear D. Germline V gene sequence: CDR1 MRHNA, CDR2 SNTAGT. The CDR3 consists of 14 residues. Trimming took 8 bases from V and 2 from J, leaving 10 bases between them.

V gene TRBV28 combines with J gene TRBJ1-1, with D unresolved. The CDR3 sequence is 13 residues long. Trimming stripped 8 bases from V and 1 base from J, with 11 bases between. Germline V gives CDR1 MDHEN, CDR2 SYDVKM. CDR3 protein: CASLPPGNTEAFF. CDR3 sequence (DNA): TGTGCCAGCCTCCCCCCGGGGAACACTGAAGCTTTCTTT.

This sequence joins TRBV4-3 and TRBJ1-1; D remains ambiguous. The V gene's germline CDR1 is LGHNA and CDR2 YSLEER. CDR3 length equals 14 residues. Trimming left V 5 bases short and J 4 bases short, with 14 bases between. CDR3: CASSSGLRGTEAFF. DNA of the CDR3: TGCGCCAGCAGCTCTGGACTCCGGGGCACTGAAGCTTTCTTT.

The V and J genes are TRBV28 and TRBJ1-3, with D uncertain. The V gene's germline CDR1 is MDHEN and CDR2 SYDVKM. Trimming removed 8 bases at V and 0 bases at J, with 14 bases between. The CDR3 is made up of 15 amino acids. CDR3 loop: CASGLSQNSGNTIYF. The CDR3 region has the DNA TGTGCCAGCGGACTCAGCCAAAACTCTGGAAACACCATATATTTT.

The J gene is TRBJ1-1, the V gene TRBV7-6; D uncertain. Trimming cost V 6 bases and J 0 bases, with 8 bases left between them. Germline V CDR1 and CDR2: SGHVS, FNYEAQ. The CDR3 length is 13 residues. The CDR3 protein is CASSLQLNTEAFF. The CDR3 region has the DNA TGTGCCAGCAGTCTACAATTGAACACTGAAGCTTTCTTT.

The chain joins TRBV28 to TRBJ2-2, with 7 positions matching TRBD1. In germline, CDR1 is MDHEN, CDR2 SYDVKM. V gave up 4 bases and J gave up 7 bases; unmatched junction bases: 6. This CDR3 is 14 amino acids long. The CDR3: CASSSQGWHGELFF. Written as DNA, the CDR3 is TGTGCCAGCAGTTCACAGGGGTGGCACGGGGAGCTGTTTTTT. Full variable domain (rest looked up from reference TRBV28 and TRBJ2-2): DVKVTQSSRYLVKRTGEKVFLECVQDMDHENMFWYRQDPGLGLRLIYFSYDVKMKEKGDIPEGYSVSREKKERFSLILESASTNQTSMYLCASSSQGWHGELFFGEGSRLTVL.

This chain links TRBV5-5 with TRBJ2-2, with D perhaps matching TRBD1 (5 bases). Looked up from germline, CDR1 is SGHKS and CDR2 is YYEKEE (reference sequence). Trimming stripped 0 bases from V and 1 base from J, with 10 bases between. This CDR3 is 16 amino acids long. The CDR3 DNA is TGTGCCAGCAGCTTGGTCCCCGGACAGAACACCGGGGAGCTGTTTTTT. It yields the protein CASSLVPGQNTGELFF.

The CDR3 spells CASMTRSTGELFF. CDR3 sequence (DNA): TGTGCCAGCATGACTCGATCCACCGGGGAGCTGTTTTTT. V usage is TRBV27 and J usage is TRBJ2-2; no definite D call. The CDR3 length is 13 residues. The ends were cut back, 7 bases at V and 4 bases at J, with 10 bases in the middle. Per germline, CDR1 MNHEY and CDR2 SMNVEV (reference sequence).

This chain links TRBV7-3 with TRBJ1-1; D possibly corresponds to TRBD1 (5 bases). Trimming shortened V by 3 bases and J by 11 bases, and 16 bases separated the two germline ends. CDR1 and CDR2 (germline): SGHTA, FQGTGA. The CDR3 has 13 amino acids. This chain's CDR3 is CASSLERGSSAFF. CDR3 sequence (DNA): TGTGCCAGCAGCTTGGAAAGGGGCTCCTCGGCTTTCTTT.

The DNA of the CDR3 is TGTGCCAGCAGCCGGGGTGGGGGTAACAACTATGGCTACACCTTC. This encodes CASSRGGGNNYGYTF. The rearrangement links TRBV7-2 to TRBJ1-2, with D tentatively TRBD1 (5 bases). The CDR3 contains 15 residues. CDR1 and CDR2 from the germline V gene are SGHTA and FQGNSA. The germline V and J ends were trimmed by 5 bases and 2 bases, with 15 bases remaining between them.

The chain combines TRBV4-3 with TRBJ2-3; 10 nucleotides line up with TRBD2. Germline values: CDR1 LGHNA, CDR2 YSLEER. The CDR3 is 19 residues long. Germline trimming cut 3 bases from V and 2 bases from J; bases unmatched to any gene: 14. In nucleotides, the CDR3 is TGCGCCAGCAGCCAGGAAGGGTCTAGCGGGGGAACAATCACAGATACGCAGTATTTT. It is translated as CASSQEGSSGGTITDTQYF.

CDR3: CASSPPGRANGYTF. The DNA for the CDR3 is TGTGCCAGCAGTCCCCCGGGCAGGGCGAATGGCTACACCTTC. V gene TRBV6-5 combines with J gene TRBJ1-2; D might be TRBD1 (5 bases). Trimming took off 5 bases at V and 6 bases at J, with 16 bases between the two ends. Per the germline V gene, CDR1 is MNHEY and CDR2 is SVGAGI. The CDR3 totals 14 residues.

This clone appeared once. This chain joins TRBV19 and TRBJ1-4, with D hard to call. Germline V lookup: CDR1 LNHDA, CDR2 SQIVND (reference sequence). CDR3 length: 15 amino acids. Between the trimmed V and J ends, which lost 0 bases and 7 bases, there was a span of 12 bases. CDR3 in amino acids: CASSIERGFGEKLFF. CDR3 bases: TGTGCCAGTAGTATAGAGCGAGGATTTGGTGAAAAACTGTTTTTT.

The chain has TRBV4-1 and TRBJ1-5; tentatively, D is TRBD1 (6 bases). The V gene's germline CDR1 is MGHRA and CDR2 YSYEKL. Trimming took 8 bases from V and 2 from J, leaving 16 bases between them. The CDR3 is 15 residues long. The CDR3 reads CASVDRLTGNQPQHF. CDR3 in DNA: TGCGCCAGCGTTGACAGGCTTACTGGCAATCAGCCCCAGCATTTT.

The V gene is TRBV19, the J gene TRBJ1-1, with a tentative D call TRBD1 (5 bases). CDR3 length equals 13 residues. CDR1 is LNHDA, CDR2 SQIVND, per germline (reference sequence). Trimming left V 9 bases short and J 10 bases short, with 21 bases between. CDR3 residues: CASHEGTGGSAFF. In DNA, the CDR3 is TGTGCCAGCCACGAAGGGACCGGGGGGTCAGCTTTCTTT.

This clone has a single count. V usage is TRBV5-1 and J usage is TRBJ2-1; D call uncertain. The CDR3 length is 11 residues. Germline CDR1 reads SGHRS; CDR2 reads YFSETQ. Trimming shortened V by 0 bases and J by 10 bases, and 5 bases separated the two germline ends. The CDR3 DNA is TGCGCCAGCAGCTTGGGATCAGAGCAGTTCTTC. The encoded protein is CASSLGSEQFF.

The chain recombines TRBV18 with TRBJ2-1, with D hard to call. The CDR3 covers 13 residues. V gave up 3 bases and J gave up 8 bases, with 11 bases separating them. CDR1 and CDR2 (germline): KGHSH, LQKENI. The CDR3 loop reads CASSPMKVDEQFF. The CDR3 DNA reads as TGTGCCAGCTCACCTATGAAGGTTGATGAGCAGTTCTTC.

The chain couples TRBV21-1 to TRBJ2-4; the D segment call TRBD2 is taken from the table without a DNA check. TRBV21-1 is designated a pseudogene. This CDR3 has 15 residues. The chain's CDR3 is CASSKGAGAKNIQYF. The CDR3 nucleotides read TGTGCCAGCAGCAAAGGGGCGGGAGCCAAAAACATTCAGTACTTC.

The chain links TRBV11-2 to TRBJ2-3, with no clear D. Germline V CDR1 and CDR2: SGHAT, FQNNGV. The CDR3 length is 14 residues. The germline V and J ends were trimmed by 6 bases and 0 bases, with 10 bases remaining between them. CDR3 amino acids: CASRPEVSTDTQYF. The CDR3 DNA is TGTGCCAGCAGACCCGAAGTGAGCACAGATACGCAGTATTTT. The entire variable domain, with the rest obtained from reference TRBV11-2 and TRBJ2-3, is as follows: EAGVAQSPRYKIIEKRQSVAFWCNPISGHATLYWYQQILGQGPKLLIQFQNNGVVDDSQLPKDRFSAERLKGVDSTLKIQPAKLEDSAVYLCASRPEVSTDTQYFGPGTRLTVL.

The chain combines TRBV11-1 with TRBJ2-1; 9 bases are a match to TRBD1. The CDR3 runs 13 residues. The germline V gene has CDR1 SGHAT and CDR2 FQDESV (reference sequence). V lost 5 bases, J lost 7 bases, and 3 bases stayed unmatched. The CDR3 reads CASSQDRGNEQFF. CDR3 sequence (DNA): TGTGCCAGCAGCCAAGACAGGGGGAATGAGCAGTTCTTC.

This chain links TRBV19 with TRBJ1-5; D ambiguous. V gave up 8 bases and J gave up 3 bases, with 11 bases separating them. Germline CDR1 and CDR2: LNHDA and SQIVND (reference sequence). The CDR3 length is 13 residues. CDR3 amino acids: CASGGSNNQPQHF. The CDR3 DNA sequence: TGTGCCAGTGGCGGCAGCAACAATCAGCCCCAGCATTTT.

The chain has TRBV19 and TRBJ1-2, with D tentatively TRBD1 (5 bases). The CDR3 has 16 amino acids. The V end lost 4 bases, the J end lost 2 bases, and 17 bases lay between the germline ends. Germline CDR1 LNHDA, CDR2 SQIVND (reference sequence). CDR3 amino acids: CASSTLPPGKNYGYTF. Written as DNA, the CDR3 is TGTGCCAGTAGTACCCTACCGCCAGGGAAAAACTATGGCTACACCTTC.

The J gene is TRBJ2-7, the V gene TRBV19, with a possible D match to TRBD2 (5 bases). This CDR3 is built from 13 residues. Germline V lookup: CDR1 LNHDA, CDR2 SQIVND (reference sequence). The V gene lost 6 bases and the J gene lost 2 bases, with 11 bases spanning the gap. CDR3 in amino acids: CASRGRGTYEQYF. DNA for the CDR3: TGTGCCAGTAGGGGTAGAGGGACCTACGAGCAGTACTTC.

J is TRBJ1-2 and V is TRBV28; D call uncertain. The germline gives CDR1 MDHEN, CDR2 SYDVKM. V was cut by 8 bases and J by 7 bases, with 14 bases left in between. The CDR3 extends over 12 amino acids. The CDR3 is CASSIQETGYTF. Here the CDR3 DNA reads TGTGCCAGCTCGATCCAAGAAACTGGCTACACCTTC.

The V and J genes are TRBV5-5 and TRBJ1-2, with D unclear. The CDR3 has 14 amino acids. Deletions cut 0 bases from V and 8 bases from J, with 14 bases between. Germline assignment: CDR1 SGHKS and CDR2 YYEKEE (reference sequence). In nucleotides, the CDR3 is TGTGCCAGCAGCTTGGTGGGAGGGTGGAGGGGCTACACCTTC. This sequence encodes CASSLVGGWRGYTF.

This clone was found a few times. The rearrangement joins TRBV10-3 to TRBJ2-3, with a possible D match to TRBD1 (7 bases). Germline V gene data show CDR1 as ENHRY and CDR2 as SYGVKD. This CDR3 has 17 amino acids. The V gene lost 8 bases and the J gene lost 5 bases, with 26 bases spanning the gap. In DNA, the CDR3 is TGTGCCATCCGAGGAGGCAGGGGGGCCTTTACGGTAGATACGCAGTATTTT. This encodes CAIRGGRGAFTVDTQYF.

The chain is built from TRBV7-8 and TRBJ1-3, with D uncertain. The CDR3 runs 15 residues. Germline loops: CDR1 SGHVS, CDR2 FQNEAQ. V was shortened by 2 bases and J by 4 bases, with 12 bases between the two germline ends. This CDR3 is CASSLLTAEGNTIYF. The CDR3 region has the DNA TGTGCCAGCAGCTTATTAACGGCTGAGGGAAACACCATATATTTT.